These T cell receptor beta chains were read from a single sample in a study of blood T cell repertoires in COVID-19. The repertoire was sequenced with immunoSEQ multiplex PCR; TCRdb's copy has only in-frame clones and lacks some. The sample consists of 400,000 or so clones, around 89% of them appearing once. Sequenced material: PBMCs or T cells enriched from blood (not recorded which). Receptor source: a young man who had recovered from COVID-19. Each CDR3 is given with its conserved first and last residue. D genes are given only for firm matches. Clone sizes are given selectively: once, few, many, or a class where the clone is expanded.

D,V,length,J,size,CDR3,DNA
TRBD1,TRBV28,16,TRBJ2-1,-,CASSSLTGGVINEQFF,TGTGCCAGCAGTTCTCTCACAGGGGGAGTTATTAATGAGCAGTTCTTC
-,TRBV29-1,14,TRBJ2-1,once,CSVRAGERDNEQFF,TGCAGCGTTAGGGCAGGGGAAAGGGACAATGAGCAGTTCTTC
TRBD1,TRBV14,18,TRBJ1-2,few,CASSYSSGQGSSDYGYTF,TGTGCCAGCAGCTACTCATCGGGACAGGGTTCTTCGGACTATGGCTACACCTTC
-,TRBV7-9,14,TRBJ1-4,-,CASSLVRAGEKLFF,TGTGCCAGCAGCTTAGTCAGGGCCGGTGAAAAACTGTTTTTT
TRBD2,TRBV18,18,TRBJ2-3,once,CASSPNSPGLAVTDTQYF,TGTGCCAGCTCACCAAACTCACCTGGACTAGCGGTCACAGATACGCAGTATTTT
-,TRBV7-2,13,TRBJ2-7,-,CASSWTVQYEQYF,TGTGCCAGCAGCTGGACAGTACAATACGAGCAGTACTTC
TRBD2,TRBV9,15,TRBJ2-4,-,CASSVAARGSDIQYF,TGTGCCAGCAGCGTAGCTGCGCGGGGGAGTGACATTCAGTACTTC
TRBD1,TRBV27,14,TRBJ1-5,few,CASSSGTGLQPQHF,TGTGCCAGCAGTTCCGGGACAGGGCTGCAGCCCCAGCATTTT
-,TRBV2,15,TRBJ1-5,few,CASSEWWLANQPQHF,TGTGCCAGCAGTGAATGGTGGCTTGCCAATCAGCCCCAGCATTTT
TRBD1,TRBV4-1,15,TRBJ2-7,-,CASSQPRTGTYEQYF,TGCGCCAGCAGCCAACCGAGGACAGGGACCTACGAGCAGTACTTC
TRBD2,TRBV6-5,14,TRBJ2-7,-,CASLGLAGGYEQYF,TGTGCCAGCTTAGGACTAGCGGGGGGCTACGAGCAGTACTTC
-,TRBV27,14,TRBJ2-7,-,CASMKSGRNYEQYF,TGTGCCAGCATGAAGAGCGGGCGGAACTACGAGCAGTACTTC
-,TRBV19,16,TRBJ2-1,-,CASSILMGEGGDEQFF,TGTGCCAGTAGTATTTTAATGGGAGAGGGCGGCGATGAGCAGTTCTTC
-,TRBV19,15,TRBJ1-2,-,CASRPDRDLGYGYTF,TGTGCCAGTAGGCCAGACAGAGACCTGGGGTATGGCTACACCTTC
TRBD1,TRBV5-1,15,TRBJ2-5,-,CASSLGGQDQETQYF,TGCGCCAGCAGCTTGGGGGGACAGGACCAAGAGACCCAGTACTTC
TRBD1,TRBV9,15,TRBJ1-2,-,CASSLRGQGNYGYTF,TGTGCCAGCAGCCTACGGGGACAGGGGAACTATGGCTACACCTTC
-,TRBV27,16,TRBJ2-6,-,CASSLISPSGANVLTF,TGTGCCAGCAGTTTAATATCCCCCTCTGGGGCCAACGTCCTGACTTTC
-,TRBV28,14,TRBJ2-7,-,CASSSYRDSYEQYF,TGTGCCAGCAGTTCCTACAGGGATTCTTACGAGCAGTACTTC
-,TRBV10-3,13,TRBJ1-1,once,CAINQGPNTEAFF,TGTGCCATCAATCAGGGGCCCAACACTGAAGCTTTCTTT
-,TRBV7-9,13,TRBJ1-1,-,CAYLLGDSTEAFF,TGTGCCTACCTTCTCGGTGACAGCACTGAAGCTTTCTTT
-,TRBV27,16,TRBJ1-5,-,CASSLAGQGSNQPQHF,TGTGCCAGCAGTTTGGCTGGACAAGGATCTAATCAGCCCCAGCATTTT
-,TRBV12-3/TRBV12-4,13,TRBJ1-2,-,CASSPDGARGYTF,TGTGCCAGCAGCCCTGACGGCGCTAGGGGCTACACCTTC
-,TRBV19,15,TRBJ1-6,-,CASSIRTGWDSPLHF,TGTGCCAGTAGTATCCGTACAGGTTGGGATTCACCCCTCCACTTT
-,TRBV2,16,TRBJ2-7,-,CASSEAGGYPSYEQYF,TGTGCCAGCAGTGAAGCTGGCGGATACCCCTCCTACGAGCAGTACTTC
TRBD2,TRBV10-2,14,TRBJ2-1,-,CAGSGTTSGNEQFF,TGCGCCGGTAGCGGGACGACGAGTGGCAATGAGCAGTTCTTC
-,TRBV4-2,14,TRBJ1-2,-,CASSPREPRRGYTF,TGTGCCAGCAGCCCGCGGGAACCAAGGCGTGGCTACACCTTC
-,TRBV19,14,TRBJ2-5,-,CASSKDRNQETQYF,TGTGCCAGTAGTAAAGACAGAAACCAAGAGACCCAGTACTTC
TRBD1,TRBV28,14,TRBJ1-3,-,CASSSPQGADTIYF,TGTGCCAGCTCGTCCCCCCAGGGGGCAGACACCATATATTTT
TRBD2,TRBV7-2,13,TRBJ2-1,-,CASSFPAGAKQFF,TGTGCCAGCAGCTTCCCAGCGGGGGCCAAGCAGTTCTTC
-,TRBV19,15,TRBJ2-7,once,CASSIYGFPTSEQYF,TGTGCCAGTAGTATTTATGGTTTCCCCACCAGCGAGCAGTACTTC
TRBD1,TRBV5-1,15,TRBJ1-2,-,CASSFGTGSHYGYTF,TGCGCCAGCAGCTTCGGGACAGGGTCACACTATGGCTACACCTTC
TRBD2,TRBV7-7,15,TRBJ2-2,-,CASSLERTSGGELFF,TGTGCTAGCAGCTTAGAACGGACTAGCGGCGGGGAGCTGTTTTTT
TRBD2,TRBV7-9,16,TRBJ2-3,-,CASSLGSSGSTDTQYF,TGTGCCAGCAGCTTAGGGTCTAGCGGAAGCACAGATACGCAGTATTTT
-,TRBV6-4,12,TRBJ1-1,-,CASIINRLGAFF,TGTGCCAGCATTATAAACAGGCTGGGAGCTTTCTTT
TRBD1,TRBV6-5,14,TRBJ2-7,once,CATANRDRGYEQYF,TGTGCCACCGCAAACCGGGACAGGGGCTACGAGCAGTACTTC
-,TRBV7-9,11,TRBJ2-5,-,CATRREETQYF,TGTGCCACCCGGCGGGAAGAGACCCAGTACTTC